The present entry profiles one TCR beta chain with its context. There is no known antigen for this receptor. Base qualities are not recorded, but no much larger clone differs from it by a single base. These data are taken from a study of blood T cell repertoires in COVID-19 (dated by TCRdb to about 2020). A note on the overall study: Samples covering the acute and convalescent phases of COVID-19 were provided by collaborators in the United States, Italy and Spain. A freely available public database, intended as a resource for researchers studying the immune response to SARS-CoV-2, is where the repertoires were released. Samples were obtained from the ongoing ImmuneRACE study (first 160 participants) and from about 1,300 subjects provided by 6 global collaborators. Where HLA class I and class II types were available, the types were taken from metadata supplied by the sample provider, not from assay-based typing. Subjects who had been exposed to COVID-19, were actively infected with it, or had recovered from it provided the deeply sampled blood TCRbeta repertoires that made up the dataset. The sample metadata nearly always contained a de-identified subject ID, COVID-19 status, age in years and sex. The material from the prospective study consisted of cDNA or gDNA derived from T cells, B-cell-depleted T cells, or PBMCs. Points the paper makes about the study in general: Clinical and demographic metadata were provided uncurated, with the amount varying by source and participant.

From its cysteine to its phenylalanine, the CDR3 spans 16 amino acids. Only CDR3 DNA remains: 48 bases, in frame from the first base. V is clipped by 3 bases and J by 6 bases, and the sequence between their germline boundaries is 18 bases long. CDR1 KGHSH and CDR2 LQKENI are derived from the germline V gene. TCRbeta CDR3 regions were amplified from genomic DNA using the immunoSEQ Assay, a bias-controlled multiplex PCR. The paper's processing steps were these. Nucleated cell counts per sample were estimated from amplification of reference gene primers within the assay. To quantify the absolute abundance of each unique TCRbeta CDR3 rearrangement, sequence reads were collapsed and filtered. For each sample, productive Simpson clonality was calculated by taking the square root of Simpson's diversity index across productive rearrangements. In its TCRdb copy, this immuneACCESS table keeps in-frame sequences only and misses some clones. Where compared with another copy, unresolved V genes explain less than half of these, and the others have no known cause. V, J and clone size derive from that table, while D and trimming were established from the DNA sequence. A total of roughly 500,000 clones appear in this sample, around 87% of them only once. The ten biggest clones cover about 2% of the sample.

In the prospective study, participants were roughly 18 to 100 years old, resided in 25 or so geographic areas of the United States, and were enrolled through a virtual design. To assign participants to cohorts, the prospective study relied on clinical history that participants themselves reported in a screening survey and a study questionnaire. Recovered participants in ImmuneRACE Cohort 3 were defined by two consecutive negative NP/OP PCR tests, clearance by a healthcare professional, or resolution of symptoms. In the prospective study, whole blood, serum and a nasopharyngeal or oropharyngeal swab were collected from each participant by mobile phlebotomists. Participants in the prospective study had the option to provide additional blood draws and questionnaires over a roughly 2-month period. Before DNA extraction, prospective study blood samples were shipped either frozen or at room temperature.

This receptor chain uses TRBV18 and TRBJ2-1; the D gene cannot be named for sure. The TCR was taken from a woman aged 40 to 50 who had recovered from COVID-19. The source material was PBMCs or T cells enriched from blood (not recorded which). Here the CDR3 is given as CASSPTYSPTPNEQFF. Here is the DNA: TGTGCCAGCTCACCTACCTACTCCCCTACCCCCAATGAGCAGTTCTTC.